What follows are 28 T cell receptor beta chains derived from one specimen sequenced in a study of shared clonotypes between healthy human individuals. Profiling relied on immunoSEQ multiplex PCR, and the TCRdb table lists in-frame clones only, not all of them. Of about 2.3 million clones detected, more than 80% appear once; the ten largest clones hold about 0.37%. The specimen sequenced was naive CD4+ T cells from PBMCs. The subset is: CD45RA+ positively selected. Every receptor here comes from a man aged 18-30 years in good health. Some clones in this sample may be carry-over from other donors' samples.

The gene calls are TRBV27 and TRBJ1-1; D is perhaps TRBD1 (6 bases). In germline, CDR1 is MNHEY, CDR2 SMNVEV (reference sequence). V lost 7 bases to trimming and J lost 4 bases, with 19 bases between them. This CDR3 spans 15 amino acids. The CDR3 bases are TGTGCCAGCACCGGGACACCATCCCGAGGCACTGAAGCTTTCTTT. Translating gives CASTGTPSRGTEAFF.

The chain joins TRBV29-1 to TRBJ2-7; 7 nucleotides align to TRBD1. Germline CDR1 and CDR2: SQVTM and ANQGSEA. V shed 7 bases and J 2 bases; nucleotides not matched to a gene: 8. The CDR3 length is 13 residues. In DNA form, the CDR3 reads TGCAGCGCCCTCCGGGACAGAGCCTACGAGCAGTACTTC. Encoded protein: CSALRDRAYEQYF.

This chain uses TRBV9 with TRBJ2-1; 7 bases agree with TRBD2. The CDR3 loop spans 15 amino acids. V dropped 5 bases and J dropped 2; count of bases not matched to a gene: 7. Germline CDR1 and CDR2: SGDLS and YYNGEE. DNA of the CDR3: TGTGCCAGCAGTCCCCGGGACTATACCTACAATGAGCAGTTCTTC. Translation: CASSPRDYTYNEQFF.

This chain joins TRBV9 and TRBJ1-2, with 9 bases that match TRBD1. Trimming removed 0 bases from V and 10 bases from J; junction bases left unmatched: 7. CDR3 size: 14 residues. Germline CDR1 reads SGDLS; CDR2 reads YYNGEE. CDR3 in amino acids: CASSVARQGDYYTF. The DNA for the CDR3 is TGTGCCAGCAGCGTAGCTCGACAGGGGGATTACTACACCTTC.

This chain links TRBV2 with TRBJ2-5; 7 bases agree with TRBD2. Germline V gene lookup returns CDR1 SNHLY and CDR2 FYNNEI. The V segment lost 4 bases and the J segment 9 bases; nucleotides outside the gene matches: 11. The CDR3 has 14 residues. CDR3 sequence (DNA): TGTGCCAGCAGTGGAGTGGGACTAAATGGGCCCCAGTACTTC. Its protein is CASSGVGLNGPQYF.

The V call is TRBV7-2, the J call TRBJ2-2; D might be TRBD2 (5 bases). CDR1 is SGHTA and CDR2 is FQGNSA in the germline V gene. This CDR3 region has 16 residues. Trimming shortened V by 1 base and J by 5 bases, and 14 bases separated the two germline ends. The CDR3 here is CASSLVAPRGTGELFF. The DNA of the CDR3 is TGTGCCAGCAGCTTAGTCGCGCCCCGGGGAACCGGGGAGCTGTTTTTT.

This chain links TRBV27 with TRBJ2-2, with 11 positions matching TRBD2. Germline V gives CDR1 MNHEY, CDR2 SMNVEV (reference sequence). The CDR3 consists of 18 residues. Losses at the gene ends were 1 base for V and 3 bases for J; bases not matched to a gene: 7. The CDR3 nucleotides read TGTGCCAGCAGTTTATACGTCGGGACTAGCGGCCACACCGGGGAGCTGTTTTTT. Protein sequence: CASSLYVGTSGHTGELFF.

The chain carries TRBV6-1 and TRBJ2-1; 9 bases line up with TRBD1. The CDR3 runs 13 residues. J lost 12 bases, V lost 5 bases, and 8 bases had no gene match. From germline, CDR1 is MNHNS and CDR2 SASEGT. CDR3: CASSRDREGPQFF. In DNA form, the CDR3 reads TGTGCCAGCAGTCGGGACAGGGAGGGGCCGCAGTTCTTC.

The rearrangement uses TRBV7-6 and TRBJ2-6; D gene uncertain. V dropped 1 base and J dropped 4 bases, with 5 bases sitting between them. CDR1 and CDR2 (germline): SGHVS, FNYEAQ. CDR3 size: 14 residues. CDR3 sequence (DNA): TGTGCCAGCAGCTTAGTTGCCGGGGCCAACGTCCTGACTTTC. Translation gives CASSLVAGANVLTF.

The rearrangement links TRBV10-1 to TRBJ2-5; possibly TRBD1 for D (7 bases). V gave up 5 bases and J gave up 0 bases, with 16 bases separating them. Germline V gene sequence: CDR1 WNHNN, CDR2 SYGVQD (reference sequence). CDR3 length: 16 amino acids. CDR3 region: CASSSSRGTDQETQYF. The CDR3 nucleotides read TGCGCCAGCAGTTCTAGCCGGGGGACAGACCAAGAGACCCAGTACTTC.

The DNA of the CDR3 is TGCGCCAGCAGCGGGAACACCGGGGAGCTGTTTTTT. It specifies CASSGNTGELFF. The rearrangement links TRBV5-1 to TRBJ2-2; D remains unclear. The CDR3 runs to 12 residues. Germline assignment: CDR1 SGHRS and CDR2 YFSETQ. Trimming took off 4 bases at V and 1 base at J, with 2 bases between the two ends.

The chain carries TRBV6-5 and TRBJ2-7; D is unclear. The CDR3 consists of 14 residues. Trimming left V 4 bases short and J 4 bases short, with 14 bases between. Germline CDR1 and CDR2: MNHEY and SVGAGI. The CDR3 DNA is TGTGCCAGCAGTTCTCCGGCCGTCCCTTACGAGCAGTACTTC. It codes for CASSSPAVPYEQYF.

The rearrangement uses TRBV10-3 and TRBJ2-1, with 8 bases aligning to TRBD2. Germline CDR1 ENHRY, CDR2 SYGVKD. With 5 bases clipped from V and 3 bases from J, the junction kept 6 bases outside the gene matches. This CDR3 spans 15 amino acids. CDR3 protein: CAISPTSESYNEQFF. The CDR3 DNA reads as TGTGCCATCAGTCCGACTAGCGAAAGCTACAATGAGCAGTTCTTC.

The CDR3, as DNA: TGCAGTGCCGGACAAGTGGGGGAGCTGTTTTTT. It translates to CSAGQVGELFF. The chain carries TRBV20-1 and TRBJ2-2; TRBD1 might be the D (5 bases). The CDR3 extends over 11 amino acids. Germline loops: CDR1 DFQATT, CDR2 SNEGSKA (reference sequence). V was cut by 6 bases and J by 8 bases, with 10 bases left in between.

This rearrangement joins TRBV7-2 to TRBJ2-1; 12 bases agree with TRBD2. Germline CDR1 reads SGHTA; CDR2 reads FQGNSA. Trimming cost V 1 base and J 15 bases; bases outside gene matches: 13. CDR3 length equals 16 residues. As DNA, the CDR3 is TGTGCCAGCAGCTTAGGGTTGGGGCTAGCGGGAGGGAGGCTGTTCTTC. This codes for CASSLGLGLAGGRLFF.

This clone has just one count. The CDR3 nucleotides are TGTGCCATCAGTGGGGATATAGGCTACACCTTC. This translates into CAISGDIGYTF. The J gene is TRBJ1-2, the V gene TRBV10-3; unclear D gene. The CDR3 is made up of 11 amino acids. CDR1 and CDR2 (germline): ENHRY, SYGVKD. Trimming cost V 4 bases and J 8 bases, with 8 bases left between them.

V gene TRBV28 combines with J gene TRBJ1-1; D gene unclear. This CDR3 region has 15 residues. V dropped 2 bases and J dropped 5 bases, with 15 bases sitting between them. In germline, CDR1 is MDHEN, CDR2 SYDVKM. For the CDR3, the DNA is TGTGCCAGCAGTTTAGGGTCGGGAGGAGCAACTGAAGCTTTCTTT. The encoded protein is CASSLGSGGATEAFF.

V usage is TRBV19 and J usage is TRBJ1-4; D may be TRBD1 (6 bases). The CDR3 is made up of 16 amino acids. Trimming cost V 5 bases and J 0 bases, with 13 bases left between them. Per germline, CDR1 LNHDA and CDR2 SQIVND (reference sequence). In DNA form, the CDR3 reads TGTGCCAGTAGTCGATGGACAGAGGCAACTAATGAAAAACTGTTTTTT. It is translated as CASSRWTEATNEKLFF.

The rearrangement links TRBV14 to TRBJ2-7; 11 bases match TRBD1. This CDR3 is built from 17 residues. Germline assignment: CDR1 SGHDN and CDR2 FVKESK. Losses at the gene ends were 1 base for V and 2 bases for J; bases not matched to a gene: 7. CDR3 bases: TGTGCCAGCAGCCAAGTCCGACAGGGACAGGGGGCCTACGAGCAGTACTTC. It codes for CASSQVRQGQGAYEQYF.

This rearrangement joins TRBV4-1 to TRBJ2-2; perhaps TRBD2 as D (6 bases). The germline gives CDR1 MGHRA, CDR2 YSYEKL. CDR3 size: 17 residues. The V end lost 0 bases, the J end lost 3 bases, and 14 bases lay between the germline ends. The CDR3 bases are TGCGCCAGCAGCCAAGATCTGAGACTAGGCGACACCGGGGAGCTGTTTTTT. It yields the protein CASSQDLRLGDTGELFF.

In regard to this clone: This sample includes further DNA sequences coding for the same CDR3. This chain connects TRBV5-1 to TRBJ2-1; 9 bases fit TRBD2. This CDR3 region has 16 residues. J gave up 0 bases and V 4 bases, and 5 bases lay outside the gene matches. CDR1 and CDR2 (germline): SGHRS, YFSETQ. The CDR3 here is CASSPRSGSSYNEQFF. The CDR3 DNA is TGCGCCAGCAGCCCTCGTAGCGGGAGCTCCTACAATGAGCAGTTCTTC.

The chain joins TRBV18 to TRBJ2-3; no definite D call. This CDR3 has 16 amino acids. Germline V gene data show CDR1 as KGHSH and CDR2 as LQKENI. Trimming stripped 2 bases from V and 1 base from J, with 13 bases between. CDR3 loop: CASSPIIVERTDTQYF. DNA of the CDR3: TGTGCCAGCTCACCAATCATAGTTGAACGCACAGATACGCAGTATTTT.

The V and J genes are TRBV30 and TRBJ2-5, with TRBD2 as a possible D gene (5 bases). CDR3 size: 14 residues. Germline V gives CDR1 GTSNPN, CDR2 SVGIG (reference sequence). The V end was cut by 5 bases, the J end by 5 bases, with 18 bases between. The CDR3 region has the DNA TGTGCCTGGGTCGTGACTGAGGGCCGTGAGACCCAGTACTTC. This sequence encodes CAWVVTEGRETQYF.

The chain employs TRBV4-2 and TRBJ2-1; the match to TRBD2 covers 8 bases. Germline V gene lookup returns CDR1 LGHNA and CDR2 YNFKEQ. V gave up 0 bases and J gave up 5 bases; unmatched junction bases: 12. The CDR3 runs to 18 residues. The CDR3 is CASSQDVGQREIDNEQFF. The CDR3, as DNA: TGTGCCAGCAGCCAAGACGTGGGTCAGCGGGAGATCGACAATGAGCAGTTCTTC.

For this clone: A read error may produce the germline difference seen at one junction end. V usage is TRBV4-1 and J usage is TRBJ2-7; 9 bases line up with TRBD2. CDR1 MGHRA and CDR2 YSYEKL come from the germline V gene. This CDR3 contains 16 residues. The CDR3 DNA sequence: TGCGCCAGCAGCGAAGAAGGTACTAGCGGGTCCTACGAGCAGTACTTC. Its translation: CASSEEGTSGSYEQYF.

This sequence joins TRBV11-2 and TRBJ2-7; D perhaps matches TRBD1 (5 bases). Deletions cut 1 base from V and 3 bases from J, with 19 bases between. Germline V gene data show CDR1 as SGHAT and CDR2 as FQNNGV. The CDR3 spans 17 residues. The CDR3 DNA reads as TGTGCCAGCAGCTTAGTTTTTGAGGCAGGGTCGAACTACGAGCAGTACTTC. This gives the protein CASSLVFEAGSNYEQYF.

The J gene is TRBJ2-1, the V gene TRBV6-1; 8 bases align to TRBD1. Germline trimming cut 3 bases from V and 8 bases from J; bases unmatched to any gene: 6. Germline V CDR1 and CDR2: MNHNS, SASEGT. The CDR3 is 14 residues long. CDR3 DNA: TGTGCCAGCAGTGACAGGGGGCGATTATATGAGCAGTTCTTC. Its protein is CASSDRGRLYEQFF.

The chain is built from TRBV7-2 and TRBJ2-1, with unresolved D. V was cut by 1 base and J by 8 bases, with 9 bases left in between. Per germline, CDR1 SGHTA and CDR2 FQGNSA. This CDR3 contains 13 residues. The CDR3 protein is CASSLGGGDEQFF. The CDR3 coding sequence is TGTGCCAGCAGCTTAGGAGGTGGCGATGAGCAGTTCTTC.